Below, 8 T cell receptor beta chains from the same sample are listed, as sequenced in a study of blood T cells in healthy people across ages. Combining a sample-barcoded 5' primer with a J-beta primer mix, a second PCR ran for roughly 7 to 11 cycles. TCRdb re-called the 5' RACE reads with MiXCR, one entry per CDR3 protein. The table has 580,000 or so distinct CDR3 sequences, around 50% seen once. Sample: blood. These TCRs come from a man older than 75 in good health.

The chain combines TRBV4-3 with TRBJ2-7, with D perhaps matching TRBD1 (6 bases). The CDR3 has 18 residues. The germline V gene encodes CDR1 LGHNA and CDR2 YSLEER. V lost 1 base and J lost 2, with 21 bases in between. CDR3 region: CASSQGTQSGTPPYEQYF. CDR3 nucleotides: TGCGCCAGCAGCCAAGGAACTCAATCCGGGACACCACCCTACGAGCAGTACTTC.

The chain combines TRBV7-2 with TRBJ2-4, with a possible D match to TRBD2 (6 bases). CDR3 size: 14 residues. Deletions cut 2 bases from V and 8 bases from J, with 13 bases between. Germline V CDR1 and CDR2: SGHTA, FQGNSA. The DNA for the CDR3 is TGTGCCAGCAGCTTAACCCCGGGAGAGGACATTCAGTACTTC. Translating it yields CASSLTPGEDIQYF.

The chain couples TRBV20-1 to TRBJ2-1; 14 positions agree with TRBD2. CDR3 length: 16 residues. Germline V CDR1 and CDR2: DFQATT, SNEGSKA (reference sequence). Germline trimming cut 0 bases from V and 10 bases from J; bases unmatched to any gene: 8. CDR3 sequence (DNA): TGCAGTGCTAGAGATCCGAGACTAGCGGGGGGGCAAGAGCAGTTCTTC. The encoded protein is CSARDPRLAGGQEQFF.

V usage is TRBV6-6 and J usage is TRBJ2-4, with D perhaps TRBD1 or TRBD2 (6 bases each). Trimming removed 4 bases from V and 8 bases from J, with 12 bases in between. The V gene's germline CDR1 is MNHNY and CDR2 SVGAGI (reference sequence). The CDR3 is 13 amino acids. CDR3 bases: TGTGCCAGCAGTTTGGGGGGCTTGGACATTCAGTACTTC. Amino acids: CASSLGGLDIQYF.

V gene TRBV6-2 or TRBV6-3 combines with J gene TRBJ2-1; 8 nucleotides agree with TRBD2. This CDR3 has 14 residues. The germline CDR1 and CDR2 sequences are MNHEY and SVGEGT. Trimming removed 10 bases from V and 7 bases from J; junction bases left unmatched: 12. The CDR3 protein is CATDSGGPMNEQFF. The CDR3 nucleotides are TGTGCCACCGATTCGGGAGGGCCTATGAATGAGCAGTTCTTC.

This clonotype was recorded a few times. The chain links TRBV18 to TRBJ2-5; D might be TRBD1 (6 bases). Germline loops: CDR1 KGHSH, CDR2 LQKENI. Trimming cost V 3 bases and J 4 bases, with 18 bases left between them. This CDR3 is built from 16 residues. In DNA, the CDR3 is TGTGCCAGCTCACCTAACCAGCGGACAGAAGGAGAGACCCAGTACTTC. It encodes CASSPNQRTEGETQYF.

Here the CDR3 DNA reads TGTGCCAGCAGCTTAGCGCTCCAGGGGCGGAGGGATGGCTACACCTTC. It specifies CASSLALQGRRDGYTF. V and J are TRBV7-2 and TRBJ1-2; D is perhaps TRBD1 (6 bases). The CDR3 totals 16 residues. Germline V gives CDR1 SGHTA, CDR2 FQGNSA. V was shortened by 0 bases and J by 6 bases, with 17 bases between the two germline ends.

The chain links TRBV6-2 or TRBV6-3 to TRBJ2-7; D is possibly TRBD2 (6 bases). This CDR3 spans 12 amino acids. Deletions cut 8 bases from V and 1 base from J, with 9 bases between. Germline V gene sequence: CDR1 MNHEY, CDR2 SVGEGT. CDR3 protein: CASGTSSYEQYF. The CDR3 nucleotides read TGTGCCAGCGGGACTTCTTCCTACGAGCAGTACTTC.